This is a list of T cell receptor beta chains from one sample in a study of identical twins. Each CDR3 protein gets one entry after TCRdb re-called the 5' RACE reads with MiXCR. The data hold 450,000 or so distinct CDR3 sequences, with roughly 18% observed a single time. Sequences were obtained from naive T cells sorted from blood. The receptors stem from a man in his fifties in good health. Both conserved end residues are part of each CDR3. Each record gives: clone size, J gene, V gene, D gene, CDR3 protein, CDR3 DNA. The D gene is left open where the match is weak. Size tells how often a clone was seen (once, few, many) or the class of an expanded clone, and some rows leave it out.

few | TRBJ2-3 | TRBV4-3 | TRBD2 | CASSQDFGGLAPDTQYF | TGCGCCAGCAGCCAAGATTTTGGGGGACTAGCGCCCGATACGCAGTATTTT
many | TRBJ2-5 | TRBV28 | TRBD1 | CASSHRGRGGQETQYF | TGTGCCAGCAGTCACAGGGGTAGAGGGGGTCAAGAGACCCAGTACTTC
. | TRBJ2-7 | TRBV5-1 | TRBD2 | CASSPGLAGLGEQYF | TGCGCCAGCAGCCCTGGACTAGCGGGTCTTGGCGAGCAGTACTTC
. | TRBJ2-7 | TRBV23-1 | . | CASSQNVLLSSYEQYF | TGCGCCAGCAGTCAGAACGTCCTACTGAGCTCCTACGAGCAGTACTTC
few | TRBJ2-1 | TRBV5-1 | TRBD1 | CASSLKGTASEQFF | TGCGCCAGCAGCTTAAAAGGGACAGCTAGTGAGCAGTTCTTC
many | TRBJ2-5 | TRBV20-1 | . | CSARGGSETQYF | TGCAGTGCTAGAGGCGGTTCAGAGACCCAGTACTTC
. | TRBJ2-1 | TRBV5-6 | TRBD1 | CASSIDRGNEQFF | TGTGCCAGCAGCATTGACAGGGGCAATGAGCAGTTCTTC
. | TRBJ2-1 | TRBV6-6 | . | CASNNRAHNEQFF | TGTGCCAGCAACAACAGGGCCCACAATGAGCAGTTCTTC
. | TRBJ2-1 | TRBV7-2 | TRBD1 | CASSLGDKMTGERQFF | TGTGCCAGCAGCTTAGGGGACAAAATGACAGGGGAAAGGCAGTTCTTC
. | TRBJ1-1 | TRBV5-1 | TRBD1 | CASSLFPGGRETEAFF | TGCGCCAGCAGCTTGTTTCCAGGGGGCAGGGAAACTGAAGCTTTCTTT
. | TRBJ2-1 | TRBV5-1 | . | CASSLGGMYNEQFF | TGCGCCAGCAGCTTGGGCGGGATGTACAATGAGCAGTTCTTC